The following is a T cell receptor beta chain sequence with its context. In this sample, this clone turned up a few times. Its specific antigen is unknown. One base away there is no much larger clone; base qualities are not given. Participants in the prospective study were aged about 18 to 100 years, lived in 20 to 25 United States geographic areas, and enrolled through a virtual design. To assign participants to cohorts, the prospective study relied on clinical history that participants themselves reported in a screening survey and a study questionnaire. For ImmuneRACE Cohort 3, a participant was defined as recovered based on two consecutive negative NP/OP PCR tests, clearance by a healthcare professional, or resolution of symptoms. Mobile phlebotomists in the prospective study collected whole blood, serum and a nasopharyngeal or oropharyngeal swab from every participant. Prospective study participants could optionally give additional blood draws and questionnaires over an approximately 2-month period. Prospective study blood samples were shipped either frozen or at room temperature before DNA extraction.

This sample is part of a study of blood T cell repertoires in COVID-19 (dated by TCRdb to about 2020). With regard to the full study: Samples from collaborators originated in the United States, Italy and Spain and spanned both the acute and convalescent phases of COVID-19. The material from the prospective study consisted of cDNA or gDNA derived from T cells, B-cell-depleted T cells, or PBMCs. Deeply sampled blood TCRbeta repertoires from subjects exposed to, actively infected with, or recovered from COVID-19 were included in the dataset. A freely available public database, intended as a resource for researchers studying the immune response to SARS-CoV-2, is where the repertoires were released. Samples came from the ongoing ImmuneRACE study (first 160 participants) plus 1,254 subjects from 6 global collaborators. A de-identified subject ID, COVID-19 status, age in years and sex were almost always included in the sample metadata. Where HLA class I and class II types were available, the types were taken from metadata supplied by the sample provider, not from assay-based typing. General conclusions and limits of the study: The quantity of clinical and demographic metadata differed by source and by participant and was supplied without curation.

CDR1 and CDR2, per the germline V gene, are MNHEY and SVGAGI. Trimming leaves V shorter by 7 bases and J shorter by 4 bases, with the junction holding 7 bases beyond the gene matches. The CDR3 covers 15 residues, taking in both the cysteine and the phenylalanine. Just the 45-base CDR3 DNA is kept, in frame starting at base 1. TCRbeta CDR3 regions were amplified from genomic DNA by means of the immunoSEQ Assay, a bias-controlled multiplex PCR. Per the source publication's procedure: The number of nucleated cells in each sample was estimated from the amplification of reference gene primers within the assay. Sequence reads were collapsed and filtered to measure the absolute abundance of every unique TCRbeta CDR3 rearrangement. For each sample, productive Simpson clonality was calculated as the square root of Simpson's diversity index over productive rearrangements. Here the immuneACCESS table is served through TCRdb, limited to in-frame sequences with V and J called. Missing clones are a known gap in these copies; in checked studies unresolved V genes cover under half, and the rest lacks a known reason. The V and J calls and clone size come from that table; D and trimming were worked out from the DNA. This sample holds around 170,000 clones; approximately 84% were observed only once. Of the sample, 9.5% to 15% is held by the ten largest clones.

The origin of this receptor is a man aged 45-60 years who had recovered from COVID-19. The sample was PBMCs or T cells enriched from blood (not recorded which). The chain is assembled from TRBV6-5 and TRBJ1-5, and 10 junction bases match TRBD1. CDR3 reads: CASMLTGGSNQPQHF. The base sequence is TGTGCCAGCATGTTGACAGGGGGCTCAAATCAGCCCCAGCATTTT.